The next 14 T cell receptor beta chains were all read from a single sample in a study of T-cell reconstitution after alpha-beta-depleted transplantation in children. Preparation of the TCRbeta library used unique molecular identifiers. TCRdb re-derived calls from the PCR reads in MiXCR, one entry per CDR3 protein. The data hold hundreds of thousands of distinct CDR3 sequences, with 8% to 11% observed a single time. Material: PBMCs from the stem cell graft donor, obtained from the stem cell graft. Receptors were obtained from a human donor who donated a stem cell graft to a child with acute myeloid leukemia.

This clonotype has only a few counts. The V call is TRBV15, the J call TRBJ1-1, with TRBD1 matching 8 bases. CDR1 is LNHNV, CDR2 YYDKDF, per germline (reference sequence). With 3 bases clipped from V and 5 bases from J, the junction kept 11 bases outside the gene matches. The CDR3 contains 16 residues. CDR3 bases: TGTGCCACCAGCAGCCCGACCAGGGGGCGTAAAACTGAAGCTTTCTTT. Its protein product is CATSSPTRGRKTEAFF. Drawing the rest from reference TRBV15 and TRBJ1-1, the complete variable domain is DAMVIQNPRYQVTQFGKPVTLSCSQTLNHNVMYWYQQKSSQAPKLLFHYYDKDFNNEADTPDNFQSRRPNTSFCFLDIRSPGLGDTAMYLCATSSPTRGRKTEAFFGQGTRLTVV.

The chain has TRBV2 and TRBJ1-1; D is ambiguous. V lost 7 bases and J lost 5, with 11 bases in between. CDR1 is SNHLY, CDR2 FYNNEI, per germline. The CDR3 runs 12 residues. In nucleotides, the CDR3 is TGTGCCAGCAATTCGGGTCGGACTGAAGCTTTCTTT. Translating it yields CASNSGRTEAFF.

The chain couples TRBV2 to TRBJ1-6; TRBD1 might be the D (6 bases). V was pared by 6 bases and J by 10 bases, with 16 bases between. The CDR3 runs 14 residues. Germline CDR1 reads SNHLY; CDR2 reads FYNNEI. CDR3 coding DNA: TGTGCCAGCAGAGACACAGGGTTCTCCTCACCCCTCCACTTT. Its translation: CASRDTGFSSPLHF.

This clonotype was seen more than once but under ten times. The rearrangement links TRBV15 to TRBJ2-5, with TRBD2 matching 13 bases. In germline, CDR1 is LNHNV, CDR2 YYDKDF (reference sequence). The CDR3 has 16 residues. V lost 5 bases, J lost 5 bases, and 8 bases stayed unmatched. The CDR3 here is CATSSWTSGSGETQYF. The DNA of the CDR3 is TGTGCCACCAGCTCATGGACTAGCGGGAGCGGTGAGACCCAGTACTTC.

This clonotype was recorded a few times. The V call is TRBV10-3, the J call TRBJ2-3; D is perhaps TRBD2 (6 bases). This CDR3 is 15 amino acids long. Germline V gives CDR1 ENHRY, CDR2 SYGVKD. V lost 3 bases, J lost 1 base, and 11 bases lay in between. CDR3 region: CAISDPTRRTDTQYF. In DNA form, the CDR3 reads TGTGCCATCAGTGACCCGACTAGACGCACAGATACGCAGTATTTT.

Many counts were recorded for this clonotype. This rearrangement joins TRBV12-3 or TRBV12-4 to TRBJ2-1; D gene ambiguous. The CDR3 covers 15 residues. V shed 6 bases and J shed 0 bases, with 12 bases lying between them. The DNA of the CDR3 is TGTGCCAGCAGCCTGACACCGAGCTCCTACAATGAGCAGTTCTTC. Protein: CASSLTPSSYNEQFF.

This clonotype came up many times. The genes are TRBV15 and TRBJ2-1; D is perhaps TRBD2 (6 bases). With 6 bases removed from V and 5 bases from J, the gap between germline ends came to 14 bases. The CDR3 is 14 residues long. The V gene's germline CDR1 is LNHNV and CDR2 YYDKDF (reference sequence). The CDR3 here is CATSRLANDNEQFF. As DNA, the CDR3 is TGTGCCACCAGTCGGCTAGCGAACGACAATGAGCAGTTCTTC.

V and J are TRBV9 and TRBJ2-1, with D possibly called TRBD1 or TRBD2 (5 bases each). V was cut by 1 base and J by 2 bases, with 7 bases left in between. This CDR3 has 14 residues. From germline, CDR1 is SGDLS and CDR2 YYNGEE. The CDR3 protein is CASSVRDAYNEQFF. CDR3 sequence (DNA): TGTGCCAGCAGCGTAAGGGACGCCTACAATGAGCAGTTCTTC.

This rearrangement joins TRBV6-1 to TRBJ1-3; a possible D gene is TRBD1 (5 bases). The CDR3 loop spans 15 amino acids. Germline values: CDR1 MNHNS, CDR2 SASEGT. Trimming removed 7 bases at V and 4 bases at J, with 17 bases between. CDR3 sequence (DNA): TGTGCCAGCACCGGGGGACCGCTCTCGGGAAACACCATATATTTT. It is translated as CASTGGPLSGNTIYF.

Regarding this clonotype: This sequence may be a read error, since a much larger clone differs from it by one base. The chain has TRBV4-2 and TRBJ2-7; 11 nucleotides match TRBD2. The CDR3 is 17 amino acids. Per germline, CDR1 LGHNA and CDR2 YNFKEQ. In DNA, the CDR3 is TGTGCCAGCAGCCAAGACCATAGCGGGAGGGCCGAAATCGAGCAGAACTTC. This codes for CASSQDHSGRAEIEQNF.

This clonotype appeared a few times. The chain links TRBV7-2 to TRBJ2-5; 7 bases map to TRBD2. Germline V CDR1 and CDR2: SGHTA, FQGNSA. The CDR3 consists of 16 residues. The junction had 8 bases not matched to a gene; V was cut back by 2 bases and J by 2 bases. CDR3 residues: CASSLFTSVRQETQYF. The CDR3 nucleotides read TGTGCCAGCAGCTTATTCACTAGCGTAAGGCAAGAGACCCAGTACTTC.

This clonotype appeared a few times. The chain combines TRBV4-2 with TRBJ2-4; TRBD2 might be the D (6 bases). Germline V CDR1 and CDR2: LGHNA, YNFKEQ. V lost 5 bases and J lost 1, with 9 bases in between. The CDR3 length is 14 residues. The CDR3 region has the DNA TGTGCCAGCAGCTCCCGGGAGGCCAAAAACATTCAGTACTTC. Translating gives CASSSREAKNIQYF.

This clonotype was recorded at least ten times. The J gene is TRBJ2-1, the V gene TRBV5-5; no clear D. This CDR3 is 13 amino acids long. V was clipped by 2 bases and J by 5 bases, with 8 bases between them. The germline V gene has CDR1 SGHKS and CDR2 YYEKEE (reference sequence). CDR3 coding DNA: TGTGCCAGCAGCTTTCTGCCCGACAATGAGCAGTTCTTC. It encodes CASSFLPDNEQFF.

V is TRBV18 and J is TRBJ1-6; tentative D call: TRBD1 (5 bases). This CDR3 is 14 amino acids long. Germline V gene sequence: CDR1 KGHSH, CDR2 LQKENI. Trimming left V 5 bases short and J 7 bases short, with 12 bases between. CDR3 nucleotides: TGTGCCAGCTCAACCGCGGGGGAGAATTCACCCCTCCACTTT. Amino acids: CASSTAGENSPLHF.